This T cell receptor (beta chain) was identified during a study of blood T cell repertoires in COVID-19. Overall study: PBMCs, B-cell-depleted T cells, or T cells provided the cDNA or gDNA that made up the material.

CDR3 length: 16 residues. CDR1 and CDR2 from the germline V gene are KGHSH and LQKENI. Between the trimmed V and J ends, which lost 0 bases and 4 bases, there was a span of 14 bases. Authors' data handling: Estimation of nucleated cell counts relied on the amplification of reference gene primers. The protocol was immunoSEQ multiplex PCR, while the TCRdb copy is restricted to in-frame clones and leaves out a portion. D and trimming come from the DNA, and the V and J calls and clone size come from that table. This sample yields a few hundred thousand clones, of which around 88% are seen a single time; about 5.9% belongs to the top ten.

The sequence was collected from a woman in her thirties with COVID-19, enrolled during active disease. The sequencing sample was made of peripheral blood. J is TRBJ2-3 and V is TRBV18; D remains unclear. The CDR3: CASSPPPYQVPDTQYF. The CDR3, as DNA: TGTGCCAGCTCACCACCGCCCTATCAGGTCCCAGATACGCAGTATTTT.